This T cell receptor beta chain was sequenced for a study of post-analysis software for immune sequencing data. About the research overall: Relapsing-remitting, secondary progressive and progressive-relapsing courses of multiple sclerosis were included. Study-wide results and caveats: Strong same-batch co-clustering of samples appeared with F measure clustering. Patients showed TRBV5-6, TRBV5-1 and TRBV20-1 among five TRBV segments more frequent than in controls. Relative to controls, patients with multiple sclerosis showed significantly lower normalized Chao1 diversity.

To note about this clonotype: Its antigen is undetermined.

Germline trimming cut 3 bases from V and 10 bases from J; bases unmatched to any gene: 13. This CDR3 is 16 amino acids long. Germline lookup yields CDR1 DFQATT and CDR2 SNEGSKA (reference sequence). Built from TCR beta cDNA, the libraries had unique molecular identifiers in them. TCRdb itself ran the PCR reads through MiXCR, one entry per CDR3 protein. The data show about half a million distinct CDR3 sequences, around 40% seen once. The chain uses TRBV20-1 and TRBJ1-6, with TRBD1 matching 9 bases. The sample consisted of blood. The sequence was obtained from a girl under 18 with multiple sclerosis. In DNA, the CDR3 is TGCAGTGCTAGGGCTCCGACCGGGACAGGGTACTCACCCCTCCACTTT. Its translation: CSARAPTGTGYSPLHF.